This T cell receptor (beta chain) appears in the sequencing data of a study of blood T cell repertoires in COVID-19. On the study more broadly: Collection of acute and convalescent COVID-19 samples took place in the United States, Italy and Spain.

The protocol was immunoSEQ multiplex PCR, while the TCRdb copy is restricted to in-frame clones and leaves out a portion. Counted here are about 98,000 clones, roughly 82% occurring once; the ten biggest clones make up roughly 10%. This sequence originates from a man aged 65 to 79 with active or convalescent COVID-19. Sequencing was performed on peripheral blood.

CDR3 sequence (DNA): TGTGCCAGTAGCGGACTTTTCTTCCGTGGCAATCAGCCCCAGCATTTT. Translating it yields CASSGLFFRGNQPQHF. The chain couples TRBV19 to TRBJ1-5; D is unresolved. Germline lookup yields CDR1 LNHDA and CDR2 SQIVND (reference sequence). The ends were cut back, 6 bases at V and 2 bases at J, with 17 bases in the middle. The CDR3 loop spans 16 amino acids.